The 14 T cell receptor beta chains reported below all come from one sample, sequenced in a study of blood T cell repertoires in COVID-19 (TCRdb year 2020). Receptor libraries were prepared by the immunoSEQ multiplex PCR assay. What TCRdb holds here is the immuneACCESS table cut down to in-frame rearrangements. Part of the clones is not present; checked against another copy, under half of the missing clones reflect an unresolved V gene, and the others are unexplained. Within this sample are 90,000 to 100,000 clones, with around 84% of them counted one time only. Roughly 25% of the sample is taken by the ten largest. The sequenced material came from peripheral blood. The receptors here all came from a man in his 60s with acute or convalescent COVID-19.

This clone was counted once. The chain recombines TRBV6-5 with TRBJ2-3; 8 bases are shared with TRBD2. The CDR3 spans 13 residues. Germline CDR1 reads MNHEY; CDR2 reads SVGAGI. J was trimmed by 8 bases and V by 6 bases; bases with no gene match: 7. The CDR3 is CASRITSGGTQYF. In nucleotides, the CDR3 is TGTGCCAGCAGGATAACTAGCGGCGGTACGCAGTATTTT.

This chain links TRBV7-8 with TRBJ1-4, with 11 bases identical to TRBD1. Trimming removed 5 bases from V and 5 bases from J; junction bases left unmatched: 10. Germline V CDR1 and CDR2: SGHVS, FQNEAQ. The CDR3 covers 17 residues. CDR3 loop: CASSPRDRGITNEKLFF. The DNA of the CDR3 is TGTGCCAGCAGCCCTAGGGACAGGGGGATTACCAATGAAAAACTGTTTTTT.

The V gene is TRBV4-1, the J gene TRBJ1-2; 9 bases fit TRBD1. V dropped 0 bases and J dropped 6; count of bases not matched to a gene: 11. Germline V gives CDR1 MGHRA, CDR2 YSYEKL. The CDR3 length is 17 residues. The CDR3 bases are TGCGCCAGCAGCCAAGAAGCAACAGGGGGCGTGGGTGATGGCTACACCTTC. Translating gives CASSQEATGGVGDGYTF.

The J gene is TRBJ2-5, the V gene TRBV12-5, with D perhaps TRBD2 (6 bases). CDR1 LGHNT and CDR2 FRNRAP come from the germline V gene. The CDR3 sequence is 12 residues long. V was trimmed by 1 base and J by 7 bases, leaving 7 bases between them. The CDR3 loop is CASGLGGGTQYF. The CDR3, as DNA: TGTGCTAGTGGTTTGGGGGGAGGGACCCAGTACTTC.

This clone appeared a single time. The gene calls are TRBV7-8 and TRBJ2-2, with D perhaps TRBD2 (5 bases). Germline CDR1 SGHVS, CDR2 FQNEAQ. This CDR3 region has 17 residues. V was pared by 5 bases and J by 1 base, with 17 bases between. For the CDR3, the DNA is TGTGCCAGCAGCCCTCGCCCCCGGGATCTGAACACCGGGGAGCTGTTTTTT. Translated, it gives CASSPRPRDLNTGELFF.

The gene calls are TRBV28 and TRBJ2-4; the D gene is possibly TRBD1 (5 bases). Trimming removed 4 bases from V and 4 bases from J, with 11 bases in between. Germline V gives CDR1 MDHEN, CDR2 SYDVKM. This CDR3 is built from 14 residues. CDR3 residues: CASSSVGQKNIQYF. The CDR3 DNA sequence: TGTGCCAGCAGTTCTGTCGGACAAAAAAACATTCAGTACTTC.

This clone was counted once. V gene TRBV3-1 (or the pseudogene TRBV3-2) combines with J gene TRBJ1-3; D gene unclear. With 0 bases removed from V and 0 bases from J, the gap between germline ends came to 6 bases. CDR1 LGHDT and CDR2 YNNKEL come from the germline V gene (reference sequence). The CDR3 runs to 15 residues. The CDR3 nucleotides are TGTGCCAGCAGCCAAGACGAGAACTCTGGAAACACCATATATTTT. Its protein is CASSQDENSGNTIYF.

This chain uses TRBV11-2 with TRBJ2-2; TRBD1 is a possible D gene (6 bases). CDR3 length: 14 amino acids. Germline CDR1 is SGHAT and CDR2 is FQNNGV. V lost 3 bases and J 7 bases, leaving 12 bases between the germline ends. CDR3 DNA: TGTGCCAGCAGCTTCCTACAGGGTAGCGGGGAGCTGTTTTTT. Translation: CASSFLQGSGELFF.

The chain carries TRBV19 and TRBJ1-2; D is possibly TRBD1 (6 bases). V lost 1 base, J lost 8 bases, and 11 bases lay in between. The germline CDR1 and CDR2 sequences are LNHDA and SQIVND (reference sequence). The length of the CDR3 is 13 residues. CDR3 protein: CASSIGTVTGYTF. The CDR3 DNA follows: TGTGCCAGTAGTATAGGGACAGTCACCGGCTACACCTTC.

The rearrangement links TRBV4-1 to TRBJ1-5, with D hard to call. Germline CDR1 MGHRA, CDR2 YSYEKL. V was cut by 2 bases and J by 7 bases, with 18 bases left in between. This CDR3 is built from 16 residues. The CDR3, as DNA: TGCGCCAGCAGCCAACACGTCGGAGGGCCTGGGCAGCCCCAGCATTTT. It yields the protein CASSQHVGGPGQPQHF.

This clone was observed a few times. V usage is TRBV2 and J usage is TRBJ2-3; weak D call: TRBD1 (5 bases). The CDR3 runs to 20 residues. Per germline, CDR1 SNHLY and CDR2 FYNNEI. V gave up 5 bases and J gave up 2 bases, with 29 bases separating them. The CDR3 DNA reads TGTGCCAGCAGTATCCAAGGTGGGGCCACCCTATCATTGGACACAGATACGCAGTATTTT. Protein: CASSIQGGATLSLDTDTQYF.

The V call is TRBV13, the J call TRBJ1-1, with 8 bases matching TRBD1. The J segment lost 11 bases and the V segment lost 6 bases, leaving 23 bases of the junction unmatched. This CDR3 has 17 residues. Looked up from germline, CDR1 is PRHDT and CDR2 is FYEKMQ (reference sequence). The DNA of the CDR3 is TGTGCCAGCAGTTATACCGTAGGGCAGGGGGCCCGCCGGAGGGCTTTCTTT. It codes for CASSYTVGQGARRRAFF.

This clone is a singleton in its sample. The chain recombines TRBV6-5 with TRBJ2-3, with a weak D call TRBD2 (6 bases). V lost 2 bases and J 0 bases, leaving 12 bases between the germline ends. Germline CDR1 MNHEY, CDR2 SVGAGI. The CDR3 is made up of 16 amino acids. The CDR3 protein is CASSYLAGPSTDTQYF. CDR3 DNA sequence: TGTGCCAGCAGTTACCTGGCGGGACCTAGCACAGATACGCAGTATTTT.

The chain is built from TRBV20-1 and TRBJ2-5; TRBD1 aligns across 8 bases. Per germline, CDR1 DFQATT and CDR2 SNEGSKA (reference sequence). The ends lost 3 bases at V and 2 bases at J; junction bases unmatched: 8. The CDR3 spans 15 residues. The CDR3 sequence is CSASGGGTGQETQYF. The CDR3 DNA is TGCAGTGCTAGTGGGGGTGGGACAGGACAAGAGACCCAGTACTTC.